What follows describes a single TCR beta chain. Its antigen is undetermined. The V gene's germline CDR1 is DFQATT and CDR2 SNEGSKA (reference sequence). The CDR3 has 13 amino acids. Trimming cost V 8 bases and J 0 bases, with 11 bases left between them. The sample belongs to a study of CD8 T cells in ankylosing spondylitis. Study-wide results and caveats: Disease-associated clones were reportedly significantly overrepresented in matched ankylosing spondylitis synovial fluid. A motif of eight highly homologous TCR beta variants was seen as apparently characteristic of ankylosing spondylitis blood.

TCRdb passed the 5' RACE reads through MiXCR, listing each CDR3 protein once. The table has a few hundred thousand distinct CDR3 sequences, roughly an eighth seen once. The clonotype originates from a male donor with ankylosing spondylitis. This chain joins TRBV20-1 and TRBJ2-1, with D unresolved. Source material: blood, either unsorted or a sorted T cell fraction (not recorded which). CDR3 DNA: TGCAGTTCAGTTGCGTCCTCCTACAATGAGCAGTTCTTC. This translates into CSSVASSYNEQFF.